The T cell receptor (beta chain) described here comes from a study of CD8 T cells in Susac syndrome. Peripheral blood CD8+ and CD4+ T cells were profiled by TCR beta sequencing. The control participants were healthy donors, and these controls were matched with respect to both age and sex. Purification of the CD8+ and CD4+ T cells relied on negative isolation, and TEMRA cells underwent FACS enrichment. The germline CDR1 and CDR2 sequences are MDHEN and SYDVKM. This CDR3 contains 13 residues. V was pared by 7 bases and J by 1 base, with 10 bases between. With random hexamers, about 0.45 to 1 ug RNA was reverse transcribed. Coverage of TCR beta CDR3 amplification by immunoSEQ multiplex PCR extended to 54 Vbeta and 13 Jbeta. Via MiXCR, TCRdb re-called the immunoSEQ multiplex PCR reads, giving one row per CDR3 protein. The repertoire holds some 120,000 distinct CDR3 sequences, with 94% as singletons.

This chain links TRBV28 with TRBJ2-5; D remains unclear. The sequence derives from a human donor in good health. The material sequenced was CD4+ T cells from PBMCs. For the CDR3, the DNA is TGTGCCAGCACCTCGACTGTCCAAGAGACCCAGTACTTC. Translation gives CASTSTVQETQYF.